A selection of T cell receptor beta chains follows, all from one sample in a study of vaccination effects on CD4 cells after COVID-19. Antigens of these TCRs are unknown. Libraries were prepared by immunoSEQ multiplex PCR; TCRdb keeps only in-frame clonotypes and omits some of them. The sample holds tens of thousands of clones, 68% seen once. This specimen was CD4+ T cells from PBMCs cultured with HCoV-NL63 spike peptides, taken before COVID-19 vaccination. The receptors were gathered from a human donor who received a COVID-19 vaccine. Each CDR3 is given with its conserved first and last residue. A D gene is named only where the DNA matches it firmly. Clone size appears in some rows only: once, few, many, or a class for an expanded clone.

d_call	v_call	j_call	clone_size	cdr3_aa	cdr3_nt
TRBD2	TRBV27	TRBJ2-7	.	CASSLEGLAGAEQYF	TGTGCCAGCAGTTTAGAAGGGCTAGCGGGAGCCGAGCAGTACTTC
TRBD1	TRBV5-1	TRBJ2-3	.	CASVIGMGRTGKTDTQYF	TGCGCCAGCGTCATTGGGATGGGGAGGACAGGGAAGACAGATACGCAGTATTTT
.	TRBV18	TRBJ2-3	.	CASSPSQGSTDTQYF	TGTGCCAGCTCACCATCGCAGGGCAGTACAGATACGCAGTATTTT
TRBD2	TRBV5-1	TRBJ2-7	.	CASSALREPYEQYF	TGCGCCAGCAGCGCGTTGCGGGAGCCGTACGAGCAGTACTTC
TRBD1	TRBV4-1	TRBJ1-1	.	CASSPQGDTEAFF	TGCGCCAGCAGCCCGCAGGGGGACACTGAAGCTTTCTTT
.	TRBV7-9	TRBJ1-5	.	CASSLDLGGQPQHF	TGTGCCAGCAGCTTAGATCTGGGAGGACAGCCCCAGCATTTT
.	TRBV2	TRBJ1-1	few	CASSENPNTEAFF	TGTGCCAGCAGCGAAAACCCGAACACTGAAGCTTTCTTT
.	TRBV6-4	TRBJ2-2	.	CASSDSITTGELFF	TGTGCCAGCAGTGACTCCATCACCACCGGGGAGCTGTTTTTT
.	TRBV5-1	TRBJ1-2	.	CASSFDSTYGYTF	TGCGCCAGCAGCTTCGACAGTACCTATGGCTACACCTTC
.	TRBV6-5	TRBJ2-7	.	CASSYSAGPYEQYF	TGTGCCAGCAGTTACTCGGCAGGCCCCTACGAGCAGTACTTC
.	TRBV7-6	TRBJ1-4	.	CASSLAQSTNEKLFF	TGTGCCAGCAGCTTAGCCCAGTCAACTAATGAAAAACTGTTTTTT
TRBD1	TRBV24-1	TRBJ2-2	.	CATMGQTNTGELFF	TGTGCCACCATGGGACAGACGAACACCGGGGAGCTGTTTTTT
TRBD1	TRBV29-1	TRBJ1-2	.	CSVAVDRARYGYTF	TGCAGCGTTGCAGTCGACAGGGCGAGATATGGCTACACCTTC
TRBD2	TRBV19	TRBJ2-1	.	CASSIASGVAGSYNEQFF	TGTGCCAGTAGTATAGCGTCGGGGGTAGCGGGCTCCTACAATGAGCAGTTCTTC
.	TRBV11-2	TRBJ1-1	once	CASSLGEGEAFF	TGTGCCAGCAGCTTAGGGGAGGGTGAAGCTTTCTTT
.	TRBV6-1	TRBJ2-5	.	CASSELNGSQETQYF	TGTGCCAGCAGTGAACTTAACGGGTCGCAAGAGACCCAGTACTTC
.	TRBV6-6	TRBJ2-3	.	CASSTREPLTDTQYF	TGTGCCAGCAGTACTCGGGAACCCCTTACAGATACGCAGTATTTT
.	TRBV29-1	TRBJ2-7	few	CSVELRDYEQYF	TGCAGCGTTGAATTGCGCGACTACGAGCAGTACTTC
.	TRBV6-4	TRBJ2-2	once	CASSPWGDTGELFF	TGTGCCAGCTCCCCATGGGGCGATACCGGGGAGCTGTTTTTT
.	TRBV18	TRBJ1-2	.	CASSPATGLYGYTF	TGTGCCAGCTCACCGGCCACAGGGCTCTATGGCTACACCTTC
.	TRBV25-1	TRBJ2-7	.	CASSALAMGHPSSYEQYF	TGTGCCAGCAGTGCCCTGGCCATGGGTCACCCAAGCTCCTACGAGCAGTACTTC
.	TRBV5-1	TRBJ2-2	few	CASGFRDTGELFF	TGCGCCAGCGGATTTAGGGACACCGGGGAGCTGTTTTTT
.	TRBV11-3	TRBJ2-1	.	CASSLAEGNEQFF	TGTGCCAGCAGCTTAGCAGAAGGCAATGAGCAGTTCTTC
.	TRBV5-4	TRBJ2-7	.	CASSLASVKYEQYF	TGTGCCAGCAGCTTGGCTAGCGTTAAGTACGAGCAGTACTTC
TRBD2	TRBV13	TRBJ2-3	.	CASRTRTSGTNTDTQYF	TGTGCCAGCAGGACCAGGACTAGCGGAACTAACACAGATACGCAGTATTTT
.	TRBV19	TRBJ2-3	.	CASRQSGDTQYF	TGTGCCAGTAGACAAAGCGGAGATACGCAGTATTTT
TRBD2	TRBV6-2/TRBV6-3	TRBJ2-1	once	CASRYGGLAGGDEQFF	TGTGCCAGCAGATACGGGGGACTAGCGGGGGGTGATGAGCAGTTCTTC
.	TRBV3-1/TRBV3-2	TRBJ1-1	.	CASSQTPVLRGTEAFF	TGTGCCAGCAGCCAAACCCCCGTGCTCCGGGGCACTGAAGCTTTCTTT
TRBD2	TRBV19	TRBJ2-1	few	CASRWGRAGGLTNEQFF	TGTGCCAGTAGATGGGGTAGAGCGGGAGGGCTTACGAATGAGCAGTTCTTC
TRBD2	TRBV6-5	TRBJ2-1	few	CASSYSSSGGDNEQFF	TGTGCCAGCAGTTACTCATCTAGCGGGGGGGACAATGAGCAGTTCTTC
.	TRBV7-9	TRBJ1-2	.	CASTVPTGNYGYTF	TGTGCCAGCACTGTACCCACAGGGAACTATGGCTACACCTTC
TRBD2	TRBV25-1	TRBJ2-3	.	CASSDSLAGVTDTQYF	TGTGCCAGCAGTGATTCGCTAGCGGGGGTCACAGATACGCAGTATTTT
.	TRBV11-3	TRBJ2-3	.	CASSLMGNTQYF	TGTGCCAGCAGCTTAATGGGTAATACGCAGTATTTT
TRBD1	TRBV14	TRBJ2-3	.	CASSRYAGTATDTQYF	TGTGCCAGCAGCCGTTACGCCGGGACAGCCACAGATACGCAGTATTTT
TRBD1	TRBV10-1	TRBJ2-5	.	CASSESQGARETQYF	TGCGCCAGCAGTGAGTCACAGGGGGCGAGGGAGACCCAGTACTTC
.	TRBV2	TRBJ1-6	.	CASSGEGSYNSPLHF	TGTGCCAGCAGTGGGGAGGGCTCCTATAATTCACCCCTCCACTTT
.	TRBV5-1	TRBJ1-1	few	CASSLRAGTEAFF	TGCGCCAGCAGCTTAAGGGCAGGGACTGAAGCTTTCTTT
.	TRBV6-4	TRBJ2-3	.	CASSEGAGANTDTQYF	TGTGCCAGCAGTGAAGGCGCGGGGGCCAACACAGATACGCAGTATTTT
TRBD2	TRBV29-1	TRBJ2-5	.	CSVDRRLAGGPFGETQYF	TGCAGCGTTGATCGACGGCTAGCGGGAGGGCCTTTTGGAGAGACCCAGTACTTC
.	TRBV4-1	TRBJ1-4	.	CASSQDRGQEKLFF	TGCGCCAGCAGCCAAGATCGAGGACAGGAAAAACTGTTTTTT